The 3 T cell receptor beta chains listed next were all sequenced from one sample in a study of CD8 T cells in Susac syndrome. cDNA came from about 0.46 to 1 ug RNA primed by random hexamers. TCRdb reanalysed the immunoSEQ multiplex PCR reads using MiXCR and keeps one entry per CDR3 protein. The table lists tens of thousands of distinct CDR3 sequences, 85% to 95% of them singletons, with under 0.5% in the top ten. The sample was CD8+ T cells from PBMCs. The receptors originated from a human donor with multiple sclerosis.

This chain connects TRBV7-9 to TRBJ2-5; D gene unclear. The CDR3 contains 13 residues. V lost 1 base, J lost 5 bases, and 8 bases lay in between. Germline values: CDR1 SEHNR, CDR2 FQNEAQ (reference sequence). CDR3 sequence: CASSLGFVETQYF. The DNA of the CDR3 is TGTGCCAGCAGCTTAGGGTTTGTGGAGACCCAGTACTTC. Filled out from reference TRBV7-9 and TRBJ2-5, the complete variable domain reads DTGVSQNPRHKITKRGQNVTFRCDPISEHNRLYWYRQTLGQGPEFLTYFQNEAQLEKSRLLSDRFSAERPKGSFSTLEIQRTEQGDSAMYLCASSLGFVETQYFGPGTRLLVL.

V is TRBV30 and J is TRBJ2-3, with D hard to call. This CDR3 region has 13 residues. V lost 0 bases and J 4 bases, leaving 8 bases between the germline ends. Germline V gene sequence: CDR1 GTSNPN, CDR2 SVGIG (reference sequence). The chain's CDR3 is CAWSVALSDTQYF. The CDR3 nucleotides read TGTGCCTGGAGTGTAGCCCTTTCAGATACGCAGTATTTT.

The genes are TRBV28 and TRBJ1-2, with 8 nucleotides matching TRBD1. The CDR3 runs to 16 residues. V shed 5 bases, J shed 6 bases, and the junction held 14 bases outside the gene matches. Per the germline V gene, CDR1 is MDHEN and CDR2 is SYDVKM. In DNA form, the CDR3 reads TGTGCCAGCAGTCCCCTGGACAGGGAATATACTCATGGCTACACCTTC. Translated: CASSPLDREYTHGYTF.